This passage covers 26 T cell receptor beta chains from one sample sequenced in a study of T-cell reconstitution after alpha-beta-depleted transplantation in children (TCRdb year 2016). In light of the paper, this sample's treatment or condition label describes: allogeneic hematopoietic cell transplantation with graft depleted of TCRalphabeta T cells and CD19 B cells. To prepare the library, PCR was applied. For sequencing, an Illumina HiSeq 2500 was employed. TCR library preparation used molecular barcoding, with unique molecular identifiers applied to normalize quantification of the TCRbeta repertoire. TCRdb redid the processing of the public reads, applying fastp at Q25 and MiXCR, and retained in-frame beta chains. Rows with a matching CDR3 protein are joined into one entry that keeps the most common DNA and genes. This sample lists roughly 570,000 distinct CDR3 sequences; around 27% were detected once. Approximately 33% of the sample is held by the ten biggest clonotypes.

The source material was PBMCs, sampled before TCRalphabeta/CD19-depleted stem cell transplant. These receptors all stem from a boy in the first two years of life with Wiskott-Aldrich syndrome, due to receive a stem cell transplant.

There are a few counts of this clonotype. The J gene is TRBJ2-7, the V gene TRBV20-1, with a weak D call TRBD2 (5 bases). The ends were cut back, 4 bases at V and 5 bases at J, with 12 bases in the middle. Germline V gene lookup returns CDR1 DFQATT and CDR2 SNEGSKA (reference sequence). The CDR3 sequence is 12 residues long. CDR3 loop: CSATGDGDEQYF. CDR3 bases: TGCAGTGCTACCGGGGATGGCGACGAGCAGTACTTC.

The sample holds a few counts of this clonotype. The chain links TRBV5-1 to TRBJ2-7; D not resolved. This CDR3 spans 12 amino acids. The V gene's germline CDR1 is SGHRS and CDR2 YFSETQ. With 3 bases removed from V and 3 bases from J, the gap between germline ends came to 7 bases. The CDR3 bases are TGCGCCAGCAGCTCTTCTCTCTACGAGCAGTACTTC. Protein sequence: CASSSSLYEQYF. Combining the CDR3 with reference TRBV5-1 and TRBJ2-7 gives the whole variable domain KAGVTQTPRYLIKTRGQQVTLSCSPISGHRSVSWYQQTPGQGLQFLFEYFSETQRNKGNFPGRFSGRQFSNSRSEMNVSTLELGDSALYLCASSSSLYEQYFGPGTRLTVT.

The CDR3 reads CASSLVQGNQPQHF. In DNA, the CDR3 is TGTGCCAGCAGCTTAGTTCAGGGCAATCAGCCCCAGCATTTT. The chain links TRBV7-6 to TRBJ1-5; unclear D gene. The germline V gene has CDR1 SGHVS and CDR2 FNYEAQ. With 1 base removed from V and 2 bases from J, the gap between germline ends came to 6 bases. The CDR3 sequence is 14 residues long.

The CDR3: CSAPRLARPEQFF. DNA for the CDR3: TGCAGTGCCCCGCGACTAGCGAGGCCTGAGCAGTTCTTC. The rearrangement uses TRBV20-1 and TRBJ2-1; 8 bases match TRBD2. V was pared by 6 bases and J by 9 bases, with 10 bases of the junction left unmatched. Germline V gene sequence: CDR1 DFQATT, CDR2 SNEGSKA (reference sequence). This CDR3 spans 13 amino acids.

The chain links TRBV7-2 to TRBJ1-5, with a weak D call TRBD1 (6 bases). Germline-derived CDR1 and CDR2 are SGHTA and FQGNSA. Trimming stripped 6 bases from V and 6 bases from J, with 15 bases between. The CDR3 contains 14 residues. This chain's CDR3 is CASSEGGGSQPQHF. CDR3 nucleotide sequence: TGTGCCAGCAGTGAGGGGGGGGGTAGTCAGCCCCAGCATTTT.

This sequence joins TRBV27 and TRBJ2-1; D is ambiguous. Between the trimmed V and J ends, which lost 3 bases and 1 base, there was a span of 16 bases. The length of the CDR3 is 17 residues. Germline lookup yields CDR1 MNHEY and CDR2 SMNVEV (reference sequence). CDR3 DNA sequence: TGTGCCAGCAGTTTTAGTCCCCTAGTGAATTCCTACAATGAGCAGTTCTTC. Protein product: CASSFSPLVNSYNEQFF.

V is TRBV10-3 and J is TRBJ2-5, with 7 bases matching TRBD2. The V and J ends lost 1 base and 3 bases, in that order; junction bases with no gene match: 2. Germline lookup yields CDR1 ENHRY and CDR2 SYGVKD. The CDR3 has 14 residues. The DNA of the CDR3 is TGTGCCATCAGTGAGTTCGGGGGGAAAGAGACCCAGTACTTC. This translates into CAISEFGGKETQYF.

The rearrangement joins TRBV7-2 to TRBJ2-7; the D is unclear. The CDR3 has 14 amino acids. Germline V CDR1 and CDR2: SGHTA, FQGNSA. V was clipped by 2 bases and J by 0 bases, with 8 bases between them. CDR3 sequence: CASSLFGYSYEQYF. CDR3 DNA sequence: TGTGCCAGCAGCTTATTTGGATACTCCTACGAGCAGTACTTC.

The chain is built from TRBV5-1 and TRBJ2-1; D remains ambiguous. Germline V gene data show CDR1 as SGHRS and CDR2 as YFSETQ. Trimming removed 8 bases at V and 7 bases at J, with 25 bases between. The CDR3 runs to 16 residues. The CDR3 loop reads CASCTRQGPLLNEQFF. CDR3 DNA sequence: TGCGCCAGTTGTACCCGGCAAGGGCCCCTCTTGAATGAGCAGTTCTTC.

The J gene is TRBJ2-1, the V gene TRBV18; D may be TRBD1 or TRBD2 (5 bases each). The germline V gene has CDR1 KGHSH and CDR2 LQKENI. This CDR3 is built from 15 residues. V lost 4 bases, J lost 4 bases, and 14 bases lay in between. As DNA, the CDR3 is TGTGCCAGCTCACAAGGGACCGCGGTATACAATGAGCAGTTCTTC. Translated, it gives CASSQGTAVYNEQFF.

This clonotype was counted only a few times. The chain links TRBV5-1 to TRBJ1-1, with D possibly matching TRBD1 (5 bases). Germline CDR1 and CDR2: SGHRS and YFSETQ. The CDR3 covers 13 residues. V lost 2 bases to trimming and J lost 7 bases, with 12 bases between them. CDR3: CASSFNRMLEAFF. The CDR3 DNA reads as TGCGCCAGCAGCTTTAACAGGATGCTTGAAGCTTTCTTT.

The V and J genes are TRBV7-8 and TRBJ2-7; D is unresolved. With 5 bases removed from V and 3 bases from J, the gap between germline ends came to 20 bases. Germline CDR1 reads SGHVS; CDR2 reads FQNEAQ. CDR3 length equals 16 residues. The CDR3 sequence: CASSPRPESTRYEQYF. The CDR3, as DNA: TGTGCCAGCAGCCCCCGACCCGAGAGTACCCGCTACGAGCAGTACTTC. The whole variable domain, remainder taken from reference TRBV7-8 and TRBJ2-7, is GAGVSQSPRYKVAKRGQDVALRCDPISGHVSLFWYQQALGQGPEFLTYFQNEAQLDKSGLPSDRFFAERPEGSVSTLKIQRTQQEDSAVYLCASSPRPESTRYEQYFGPGTRLTVT.

The chain combines TRBV20-1 with TRBJ2-5; D remains ambiguous. V was cut by 5 bases and J by 5 bases, with 15 bases left in between. Germline CDR1 DFQATT, CDR2 SNEGSKA (reference sequence). The CDR3 runs 13 residues. The CDR3 protein is CSASLSRWETQYF. The CDR3 bases are TGCAGTGCTTCCCTATCCCGTTGGGAGACCCAGTACTTC.

This clonotype was observed a few times. The J gene is TRBJ1-1, the V gene TRBV6-5; the D is unclear. There are 17 residues in the CDR3. Trimming shortened V by 4 bases and J by 8 bases, and 26 bases separated the two germline ends. Germline V gives CDR1 MNHEY, CDR2 SVGAGI. CDR3 bases: TGTGCCAGCAGTTCATTACCCCCTGGCAGGATGAAACTGGAAGCTTTCTTT. The encoded protein is CASSSLPPGRMKLEAFF.

This clonotype appeared a few times. The chain employs TRBV12-3 or TRBV12-4 and TRBJ2-1; TRBD2 aligns across 13 bases. CDR3 size: 16 residues. V gave up 6 bases and J gave up 7 bases; unmatched junction bases: 9. DNA of the CDR3: TGTGCCAGCAGACCGGGACTAGCGGGAACCAAAAATGAGCAGTTCTTC. Translated, it gives CASRPGLAGTKNEQFF.

The table lists this clonotype with a few counts. The chain has TRBV12-3 or TRBV12-4 and TRBJ2-3; TRBD2 aligns across 9 bases. Unmatched junction bases numbered 8, after V lost 6 bases and J lost 4 bases. This CDR3 comprises 15 residues. As DNA, the CDR3 is TGTGCCAGCAGCCCCGGGACTAGCTCATCAGATACGCAGTATTTT. Its translation is CASSPGTSSSDTQYF.

This chain links TRBV11-3 with TRBJ2-1; D might be TRBD2 (6 bases). From germline, CDR1 is SGHNT and CDR2 YENEEA. The CDR3 runs to 14 residues. The V end was cut by 5 bases, the J end by 7 bases, with 15 bases between. The DNA of the CDR3 is TGTGCCAGCAGCCCTCGGGGGAGGCGGAATGAGCAGTTCTTC. It is translated as CASSPRGRRNEQFF.

This rearrangement joins TRBV18 to TRBJ1-2, with 9 bases lining up with TRBD1. This CDR3 region has 14 residues. Germline CDR1 reads KGHSH; CDR2 reads LQKENI. V lost 3 bases, J lost 6 bases, and 5 bases stayed unmatched. The CDR3 nucleotides read TGTGCCAGCTCACCGACACAGGGGGCGGATGGCTACACCTTC. Translated: CASSPTQGADGYTF.

This chain links TRBV21-1 with TRBJ1-5; TRBD1 was called by the table and not checked on the DNA. TRBV21-1 is described as a pseudogene. The CDR3 totals 16 residues. The CDR3 spells CASSKAPGWRNQPQHF. The CDR3 DNA follows: TGTGCCAGCAGCAAAGCCCCAGGGTGGAGGAATCAGCCCCAGCATTTT.

This clonotype has a handful of counts. J is TRBJ1-1 and V is TRBV7-8; 9 nucleotides agree with TRBD1. Looked up from germline, CDR1 is SGHVS and CDR2 is FQNEAQ. With 4 bases clipped from V and 3 bases from J, the junction kept 6 bases outside the gene matches. This CDR3 contains 15 residues. CDR3 nucleotides: TGTGCCAGCAGCTACATTACAGGGGGCGACACTGAAGCTTTCTTT. It translates to CASSYITGGDTEAFF.

This clonotype has a handful of counts. The chain is built from TRBV7-9 and TRBJ2-3, with a weak D call TRBD1 (5 bases). CDR1 is SEHNR and CDR2 is FQNEAQ in the germline V gene (reference sequence). CDR3 length: 13 amino acids. Trimming pared 5 bases from V and 5 bases from J, leaving 11 bases between. CDR3 nucleotide sequence: TGTGCCAGCAGCACCATGGGGCGAGATACGCAGTATTTT. Amino acid sequence: CASSTMGRDTQYF.

V usage is TRBV5-1 and J usage is TRBJ2-1; D is perhaps TRBD2 (6 bases). The V end was cut by 2 bases, the J end by 0 bases, with 18 bases between. CDR3 size: 18 residues. Germline V gives CDR1 SGHRS, CDR2 YFSETQ. CDR3 amino acids: CASSLYFGGISSYNEQFF. The CDR3 DNA reads as TGCGCCAGCAGCTTATACTTCGGGGGAATTAGCTCCTACAATGAGCAGTTCTTC.

The chain links TRBV11-1 to TRBJ2-1; 11 bases align to TRBD1. CDR1 and CDR2 from the germline V gene are SGHAT and FQDESV (reference sequence). CDR3 length: 18 amino acids. V was clipped by 4 bases and J by 1 base; unmatched bases: 9. CDR3 protein: CASSSRDRGLRSYNEQFF. CDR3 sequence (DNA): TGTGCCAGCAGCTCACGGGACAGGGGGTTGAGGTCCTACAATGAGCAGTTCTTC.

The chain links TRBV5-1 to TRBJ2-1; weak D call: TRBD2 (5 bases). Germline V CDR1 and CDR2: SGHRS, YFSETQ. The CDR3 is 15 residues long. Trimming left V 0 bases short and J 4 bases short, with 11 bases between. The CDR3 DNA reads as TGCGCCAGCAGCTTGGGTAGTCGGAGGTACAATGAGCAGTTCTTC. Translating gives CASSLGSRRYNEQFF.

This chain uses TRBV12-3 or TRBV12-4 with TRBJ2-1; a possible D gene is TRBD2 (5 bases). The CDR3 is 17 amino acids. V gave up 4 bases and J gave up 0 bases, with 16 bases separating them. The CDR3: CASSSALASSSYNEQFF. CDR3 nucleotide sequence: TGTGCCAGCAGTTCAGCGCTAGCCAGTAGCTCCTACAATGAGCAGTTCTTC.

This clonotype occurred a few times. The chain employs TRBV4-1 and TRBJ1-1; D is undetermined. The CDR3 is made up of 15 amino acids. Germline V gene lookup returns CDR1 MGHRA and CDR2 YSYEKL. Trimming shortened V by 0 bases and J by 5 bases, and 13 bases separated the two germline ends. The CDR3 nucleotides read TGCGCCAGCAGCCAAGAGGCCCGGGTGGTTACTGAAGCTTTCTTT. This gives the protein CASSQEARVVTEAFF.